The 9 T cell receptor beta chains presented below share a single source sample, sequenced in a study of CD4 T cells in relation to SARS-CoV-2 and coronaviruses. Their cognate antigens are unknown. Before the COVID-19 pandemic, during about 2010-2018, CD4+ T cells were taken from unexposed donors. The cells were cultured for over eight days before CD4+ T cells were isolated. Libraries were prepared by immunoSEQ multiplex PCR; TCRdb keeps only in-frame clonotypes and omits some of them. This sample has 16,000 or so clones, with 82% found just once. Specimen: CD4+ T cells from PBMCs, cultured in vitro. These receptors originate from a human donor in good health.

The rearrangement uses TRBV19 and TRBJ2-1, with TRBD2 matching over 9 bases. CDR1 LNHDA and CDR2 SQIVND come from the germline V gene (reference sequence). Trimming removed 7 bases from V and 4 bases from J; junction bases left unmatched: 11. The CDR3 has 16 amino acids. CDR3 in DNA: TGTGCCAGTATCGGCAAGACTAGCGGCTCATACAATGAGCAGTTCTTC. This sequence encodes CASIGKTSGSYNEQFF.

The V gene is TRBV24-1, the J gene TRBJ2-7; maybe TRBD1 (5 bases). Germline loops: CDR1 KGHDR, CDR2 SFDVKD. Trimming cost V 5 bases and J 2 bases, with 15 bases left between them. The CDR3 runs to 15 residues. CDR3 protein: CATSGSAGSTYEQYF. The CDR3 DNA follows: TGTGCCACCAGTGGATCAGCAGGGTCTACCTACGAGCAGTACTTC.

The sample holds a few counts of this clone. The V call is TRBV18, the J call TRBJ1-5; D gene ambiguous. The germline V and J ends were trimmed by 2 bases and 7 bases, with 12 bases remaining between them. Germline CDR1 KGHSH, CDR2 LQKENI. The CDR3 has 14 amino acids. In DNA form, the CDR3 reads TGTGCCAGCTCACCAACGGAGGACGGACAGCCCCAGCATTTT. It yields the protein CASSPTEDGQPQHF.

The V gene is TRBV13, the J gene TRBJ1-1; a possible D gene is TRBD1 (6 bases). Germline V gives CDR1 PRHDT, CDR2 FYEKMQ (reference sequence). V was cut by 4 bases and J by 4 bases, with 19 bases left in between. The CDR3 covers 16 residues. The CDR3 reads CASSSIGRDTFTEAFF. The CDR3, as DNA: TGTGCCAGCAGCTCCATTGGTAGGGACACTTTCACTGAAGCTTTCTTT.

This clone was observed a few times. CDR3 sequence (DNA): TGTGCCAGCAGAGAACCGGGACAGCTGAATGAAAAACTGTTTTTT. As protein: CASREPGQLNEKLFF. The chain carries TRBV6-6 and TRBJ1-4, with TRBD1 matching over 7 bases. V dropped 6 bases and J dropped 5; count of bases not matched to a gene: 9. The CDR3 is 15 amino acids. Germline loops: CDR1 MNHNY, CDR2 SVGAGI (reference sequence).

The chain carries TRBV5-1 and TRBJ2-7; D is uncertain. The CDR3 runs 11 residues. CDR1 is SGHRS and CDR2 is YFSETQ in the germline V gene. Trimming took 2 bases from V and 5 from J, leaving 5 bases between them. The CDR3 region is CASSLDHEQYF. In DNA, the CDR3 is TGCGCCAGCAGCTTAGACCACGAGCAGTACTTC.

This rearrangement joins TRBV7-2 to TRBJ2-3; D gene uncertain. CDR3 length equals 14 residues. CDR1 and CDR2 (germline): SGHTA, FQGNSA. Deletions cut 5 bases from V and 3 bases from J, with 12 bases between. CDR3 in DNA: TGTGCCAGCAGCCCGACAACAAGTACAGATACGCAGTATTTT. Translation: CASSPTTSTDTQYF.

The genes are TRBV10-3 and TRBJ2-7; D is undetermined. Germline values: CDR1 ENHRY, CDR2 SYGVKD. Between the trimmed V and J ends, which lost 5 bases and 3 bases, there was a span of 5 bases. The CDR3 has 11 amino acids. The CDR3 protein is CAISSLYEQYF. The CDR3 region has the DNA TGTGCCATCAGTTCGCTCTACGAGCAGTACTTC.

The chain is built from TRBV11-2 and TRBJ2-5; no definite D call. This CDR3 comprises 13 residues. CDR1 and CDR2 (germline): SGHAT, FQNNGV. V shed 5 bases and J shed 2 bases, with 9 bases lying between them. The chain's CDR3 is CASSPGSQETQYF. The CDR3, as DNA: TGTGCCAGCAGCCCAGGATCACAAGAGACCCAGTACTTC.